This is a list of T cell receptor beta chains from one sample in a study of shared clonotypes between healthy human individuals. Clones were read by immunoSEQ multiplex PCR, and TCRdb kept only the in-frame ones, dropping some. This sample has over 2,000,000 clones, with 85% to 95% found just once. Sequenced: naive CD8+ T cells from PBMCs. These receptors all stem from a man in his late teens or twenties in good health. Some clones in this sample may be carry-over from other donors' samples. Each CDR3 is given with its conserved first and last residue. A D gene is named only where the DNA matches it firmly. Clone size is stated in some rows and not others, as once, few, many or a class when expanded.

>TRBJ2-7|TRBV27|16|-|-
TGTGCCAGCAGTTACCTCTTTACGGCAGGAACCTACGAGCAGTACTTC
CASSYLFTAGTYEQYF
>TRBJ1-2|TRBV29-1|10|-|-
TGCAGCGATGGGAGCTATGGCTACACCTTC
CSDGSYGYTF
>TRBJ2-3|TRBV6-4|15|-|-
TGTGCCAGCAGTGAGACGGCGGTCAGTATAGATACGCAGTATTTT
CASSETAVSIDTQYF
>TRBJ1-1|TRBV6-6|13|-|few
TGTGCCAGCAGTTGGGTAGTTAGCACTGAAGCTTTCTTT
CASSWVVSTEAFF
>TRBJ2-2|TRBV10-3|15|TRBD1|-
TGTGCCATCCCCGGGACAGGCCGTAACACCGGGGAGCTGTTTTTT
CAIPGTGRNTGELFF
>TRBJ2-1|TRBV28|15|TRBD2|-
TGTGCCAGCAGTTTCTCTAGCGGTGCCTACAATGAGCAGTTCTTC
CASSFSSGAYNEQFF
>TRBJ2-2|TRBV28|14|-|-
TGTGCCAGCAGTCGGACTCAGAACACCGGGGAGCTGTTTTTT
CASSRTQNTGELFF
>TRBJ2-1|TRBV13|15|-|-
TGTGCCAGCAGCTCCACAGCCGTACAGTCCAATGAGCAGTTCTTC
CASSSTAVQSNEQFF
>TRBJ1-1|TRBV13|13|-|-
TGTGCCAGCAGCTTAAGGGAGAGCACTGAAGCTTTCTTT
CASSLRESTEAFF
>TRBJ2-3|TRBV9|16|-|-
TGTGCCAGCAGCCCTACCCCTCGAGCTAGCACAGATACGCAGTATTTT
CASSPTPRASTDTQYF
>TRBJ2-7|TRBV28|13|TRBD2|once
TGTGCCAGCAGCGCGGGGGTATTCTACGAGCAGTACTTC
CASSAGVFYEQYF
>TRBJ1-2|TRBV9|12|-|-
TGTGCCAGCAAGGGGAATCAGGATGGCTACACCTTC
CASKGNQDGYTF